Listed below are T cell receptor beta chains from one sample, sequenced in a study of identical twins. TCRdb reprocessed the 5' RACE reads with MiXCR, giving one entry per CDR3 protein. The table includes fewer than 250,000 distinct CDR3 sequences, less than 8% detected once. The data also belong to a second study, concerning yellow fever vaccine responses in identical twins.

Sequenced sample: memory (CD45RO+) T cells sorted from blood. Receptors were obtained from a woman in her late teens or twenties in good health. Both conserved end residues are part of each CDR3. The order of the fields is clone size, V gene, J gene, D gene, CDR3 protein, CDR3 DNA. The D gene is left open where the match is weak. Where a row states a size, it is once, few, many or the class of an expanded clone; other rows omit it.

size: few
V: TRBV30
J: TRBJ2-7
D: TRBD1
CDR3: CAWSGPRDRANPYEQYF
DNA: TGTGCCTGGAGTGGACCGCGGGACAGGGCTAACCCCTACGAGCAGTACTTC

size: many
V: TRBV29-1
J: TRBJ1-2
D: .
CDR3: CSTEGGILGGYTF
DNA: TGCAGCACCGAGGGAGGGATTCTCGGTGGCTACACCTTC

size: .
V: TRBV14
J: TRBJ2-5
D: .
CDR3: CASSQVSGPGTQYF
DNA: TGTGCCAGCAGCCAAGTTTCAGGGCCGGGGACCCAGTACTTC

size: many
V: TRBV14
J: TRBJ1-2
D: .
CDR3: CASSQDSRGAYGYTF
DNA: TGTGCCAGCAGCCAAGATTCGAGGGGCGCTTATGGCTACACCTTC

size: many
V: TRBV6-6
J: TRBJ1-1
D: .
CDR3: CASSRNWDTEAFF
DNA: TGTGCCAGCAGTCGAAATTGGGACACTGAAGCTTTCTTT

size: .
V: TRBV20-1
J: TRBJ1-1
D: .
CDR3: CSARSPPLTDRFTGAEAFF
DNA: TGCAGTGCTAGATCCCCCCCCTTAACCGACAGGTTTACTGGAGCTGAAGCTTTCTTT

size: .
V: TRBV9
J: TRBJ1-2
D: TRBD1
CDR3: CASSVAWDRNYGYTF
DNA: TGTGCCAGCAGCGTAGCTTGGGACAGAAACTATGGCTACACCTTC

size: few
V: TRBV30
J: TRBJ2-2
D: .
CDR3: CAWSRDRTSYTGELFF
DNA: TGTGCCTGGAGTCGGGACCGGACCTCGTACACCGGGGAGCTGTTTTTT

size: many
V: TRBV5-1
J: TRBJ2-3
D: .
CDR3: CASSLDPVALSTDTQYF
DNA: TGCGCCAGCAGCTTGGATCCGGTAGCGCTGAGCACAGATACGCAGTATTTT

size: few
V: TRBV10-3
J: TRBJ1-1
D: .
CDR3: CAISESGGRDTEAFF
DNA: TGTGCCATCAGTGAGTCTGGGGGGCGGGACACTGAAGCTTTCTTT

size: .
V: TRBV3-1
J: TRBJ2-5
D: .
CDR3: CASSQDRSRETQYF
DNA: TGTGCCAGCAGCCAAGATAGGTCTAGGGAGACCCAGTACTTC

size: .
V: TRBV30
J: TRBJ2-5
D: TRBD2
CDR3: CAWSVRSGGKETQYF
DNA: TGTGCCTGGAGTGTACGTAGCGGGGGGAAAGAGACCCAGTACTTC

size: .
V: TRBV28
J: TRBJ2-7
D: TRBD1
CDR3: CASSFWDRDPTYEQYF
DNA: TGTGCCAGCAGTTTTTGGGACAGGGATCCTACTTACGAGCAGTACTTC

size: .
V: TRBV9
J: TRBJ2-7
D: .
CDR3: CASTPRAELDYEQYF
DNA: TGTGCCAGCACTCCGAGGGCAGAGCTAGACTACGAGCAGTACTTC

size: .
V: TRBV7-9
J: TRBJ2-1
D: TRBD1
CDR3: CASSSHDRGLGNEQFF
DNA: TGTGCCAGCAGCTCCCACGACAGGGGGCTTGGCAATGAGCAGTTCTTC

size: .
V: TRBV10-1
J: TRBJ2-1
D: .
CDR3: CASRWSFTYNEQFF
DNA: TGCGCCAGCAGGTGGTCATTTACCTACAATGAGCAGTTCTTC

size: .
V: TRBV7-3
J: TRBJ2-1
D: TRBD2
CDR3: CASSREGLAGGQEQFF
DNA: TGTGCCAGCAGCAGAGAAGGACTAGCGGGGGGGCAAGAGCAGTTCTTC

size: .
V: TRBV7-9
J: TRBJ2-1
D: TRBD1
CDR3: CASSVGQGGEQFF
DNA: TGTGCCAGCAGCGTCGGACAGGGTGGTGAGCAGTTCTTC

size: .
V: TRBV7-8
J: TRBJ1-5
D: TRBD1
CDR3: CASRHLAGQGRQPQHF
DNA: TGTGCCAGCAGGCACCTGGCGGGACAGGGGCGTCAGCCCCAGCATTTT

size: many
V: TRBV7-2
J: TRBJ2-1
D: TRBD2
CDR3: CASSSSLAGGSYNEQFF
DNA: TGTGCCAGCAGCTCGAGCCTAGCGGGAGGGTCCTACAATGAGCAGTTCTTC

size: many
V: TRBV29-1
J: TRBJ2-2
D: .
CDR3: CSVWDFTNTGELFF
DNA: TGCAGCGTTTGGGACTTCACAAACACCGGGGAGCTGTTTTTT

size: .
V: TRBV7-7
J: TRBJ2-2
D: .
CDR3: CASSSIVGTGELFF
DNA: TGTGCTAGCAGCTCTATCGTGGGAACCGGGGAGCTGTTTTTT

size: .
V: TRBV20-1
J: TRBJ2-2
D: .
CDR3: CSARDRVFNTGELFF
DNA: TGCAGTGCTAGAGACAGGGTGTTTAACACCGGGGAGCTGTTTTTT

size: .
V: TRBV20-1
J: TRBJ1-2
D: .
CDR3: CSARQGLNYGYTF
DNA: TGCAGTGCTCGGCAGGGCCTCAACTATGGCTACACCTTC

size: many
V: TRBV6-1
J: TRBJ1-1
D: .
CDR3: CATFLTVNTEAFF
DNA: TGTGCCACCTTCCTAACAGTGAACACTGAAGCTTTCTTT

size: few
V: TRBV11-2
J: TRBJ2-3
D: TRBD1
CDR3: CASSHSGTGKVTDTQYF
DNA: TGTGCCAGCAGCCATTCCGGGACAGGGAAGGTCACAGATACGCAGTATTTT

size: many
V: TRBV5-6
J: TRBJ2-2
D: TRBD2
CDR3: CASSLSLAGNTGELFF
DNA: TGTGCCAGCAGCTTGTCCCTAGCGGGAAACACCGGGGAGCTGTTTTTT

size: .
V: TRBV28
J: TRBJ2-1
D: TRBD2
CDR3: CATLAGGSDEQFF
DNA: TGTGCTACACTAGCGGGAGGTAGTGATGAGCAGTTCTTC

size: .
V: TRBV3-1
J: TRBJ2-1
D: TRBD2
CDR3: CASSQGLIGRVNEQFF
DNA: TGTGCCAGCAGCCAAGGGCTGATCGGGAGGGTAAATGAGCAGTTCTTC

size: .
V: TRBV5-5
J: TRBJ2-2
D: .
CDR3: CASSLQGSNTGELFF
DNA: TGTGCCAGCAGCTTGCAGGGTTCGAACACCGGGGAGCTGTTTTTT

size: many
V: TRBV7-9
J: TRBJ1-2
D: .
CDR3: CASSSAGLNYGYTF
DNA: TGTGCCAGCAGCTCTGCAGGCCTTAACTATGGCTACACCTTC

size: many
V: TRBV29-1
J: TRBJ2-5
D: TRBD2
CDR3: CSVSTSGSETQYF
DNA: TGCAGCGTGTCGACTAGCGGGAGTGAGACCCAGTACTTC

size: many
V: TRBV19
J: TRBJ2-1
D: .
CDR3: CASRPGPNNEQFF
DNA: TGTGCCAGCCGTCCGGGACCCAACAATGAGCAGTTCTTC

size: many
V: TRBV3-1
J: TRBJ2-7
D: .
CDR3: CASSHNTGGQTYEQYF
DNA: TGTGCCAGCAGCCATAATACCGGCGGGCAAACCTACGAGCAGTACTTC

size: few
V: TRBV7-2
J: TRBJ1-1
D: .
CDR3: CASSLVTLNTEAFF
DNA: TGTGCCAGCAGCTTAGTTACGTTGAACACTGAAGCTTTCTTT

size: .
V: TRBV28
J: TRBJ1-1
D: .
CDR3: CASRAWGEAFF
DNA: TGTGCCAGCAGGGCTTGGGGGGAGGCTTTCTTT

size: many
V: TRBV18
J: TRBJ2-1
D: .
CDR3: CASSLGNNEQFF
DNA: TGTGCCAGCTCACTGGGCAACAATGAGCAGTTCTTC

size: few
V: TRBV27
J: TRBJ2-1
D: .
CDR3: CASKMDPTYNEQFF
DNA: TGTGCCAGCAAAATGGACCCCACCTACAATGAGCAGTTCTTC

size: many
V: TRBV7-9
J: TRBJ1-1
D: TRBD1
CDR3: CASSPPGGTEAFF
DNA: TGTGCCAGCAGCCCTCCAGGGGGGACTGAAGCTTTCTTT

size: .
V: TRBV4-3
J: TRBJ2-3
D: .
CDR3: CASSQDRSLGTYF
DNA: TGCGCCAGCAGCCAAGATCGGTCTCTGGGGACTTATTTT

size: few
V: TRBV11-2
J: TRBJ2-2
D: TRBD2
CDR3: CASSQGGGRGTGELFF
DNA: TGTGCCAGCAGTCAAGGTGGCGGGAGGGGAACCGGGGAGCTGTTTTTT

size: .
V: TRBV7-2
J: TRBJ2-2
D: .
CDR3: CASSLQTGNTGELFF
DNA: TGTGCCAGCAGCTTACAAACGGGTAACACCGGGGAGCTGTTTTTT

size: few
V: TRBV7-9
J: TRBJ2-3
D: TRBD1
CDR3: CASSLARDRGRDTQYF
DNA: TGTGCCAGCAGCTTGGCCCGGGACAGGGGGCGGGATACGCAGTATTTT

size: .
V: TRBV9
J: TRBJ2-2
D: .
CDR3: CASSPPQLAGELFF
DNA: TGTGCCAGCAGCCCTCCTCAGCTCGCCGGGGAGCTGTTTTTT

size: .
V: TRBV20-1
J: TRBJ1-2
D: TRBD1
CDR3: CSARPAGGIYGYTF
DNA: TGCAGTGCTAGACCGGCAGGGGGCATCTATGGCTACACCTTC

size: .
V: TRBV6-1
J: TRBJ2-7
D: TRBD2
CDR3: CASSVRTSTDEQYF
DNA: TGTGCCAGCAGTGTACGGACTAGCACCGACGAGCAGTACTTC

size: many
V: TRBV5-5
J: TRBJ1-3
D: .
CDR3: CASSLDGASIGTIYF
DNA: TGTGCCAGCAGCCTAGACGGAGCGTCGATAGGCACCATATATTTT

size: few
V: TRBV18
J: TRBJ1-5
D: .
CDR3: CASSPYRVDQPQHF
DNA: TGTGCCAGCTCACCATACAGGGTTGATCAGCCCCAGCATTTT

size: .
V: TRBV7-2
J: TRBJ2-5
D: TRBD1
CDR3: CASSPWTGGFQETQYF
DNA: TGTGCCAGCAGCCCCTGGACAGGGGGCTTCCAAGAGACCCAGTACTTC

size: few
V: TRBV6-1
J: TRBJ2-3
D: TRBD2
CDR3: CASSGTSGGADTQYF
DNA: TGTGCCAGCAGTGGGACTAGCGGGGGGGCAGATACGCAGTATTTT

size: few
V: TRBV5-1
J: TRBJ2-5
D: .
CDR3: CASKSGAMTETQYF
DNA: TGCGCCAGCAAATCGGGGGCTATGACGGAGACCCAGTACTTC

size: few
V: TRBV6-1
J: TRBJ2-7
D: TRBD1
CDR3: CASMRTGGYEQYF
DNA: TGTGCCAGCATGAGGACAGGGGGCTACGAGCAGTACTTC

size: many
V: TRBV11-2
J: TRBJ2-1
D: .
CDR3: CASSLGRLSYNEQFF
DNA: TGTGCCAGCAGCTTAGGCAGGCTCTCCTACAATGAGCAGTTCTTC

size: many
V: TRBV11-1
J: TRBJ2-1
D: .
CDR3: CASSSDTHGGRNEQFF
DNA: TGTGCCAGCAGCTCGGACACCCACGGAGGTAGGAATGAGCAGTTCTTC

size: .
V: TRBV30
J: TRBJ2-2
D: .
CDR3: CAWSPRSGELFF
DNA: TGTGCCTGGAGTCCTAGATCCGGGGAGCTGTTTTTT